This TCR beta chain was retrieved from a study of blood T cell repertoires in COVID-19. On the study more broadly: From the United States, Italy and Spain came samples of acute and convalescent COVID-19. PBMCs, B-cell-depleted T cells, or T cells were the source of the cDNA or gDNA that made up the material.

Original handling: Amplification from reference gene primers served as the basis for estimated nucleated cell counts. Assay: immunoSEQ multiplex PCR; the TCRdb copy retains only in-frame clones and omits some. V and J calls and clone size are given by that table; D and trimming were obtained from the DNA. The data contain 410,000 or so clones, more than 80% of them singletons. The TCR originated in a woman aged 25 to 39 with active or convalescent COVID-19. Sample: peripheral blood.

The CDR3 DNA reads as TGTGCCAGCAGCCAGGAAACGGCTAGCGGGGGGGCTTACGAGCAGTACTTC. It is translated as CASSQETASGGAYEQYF. V is TRBV4-2 and J is TRBJ2-7; 12 nucleotides line up with TRBD2. The germline V gene encodes CDR1 LGHNA and CDR2 YNFKEQ. The CDR3 loop spans 17 amino acids. Trimming at V came to 3 bases and at J to 4 bases, leaving 10 bases not matched to a gene.